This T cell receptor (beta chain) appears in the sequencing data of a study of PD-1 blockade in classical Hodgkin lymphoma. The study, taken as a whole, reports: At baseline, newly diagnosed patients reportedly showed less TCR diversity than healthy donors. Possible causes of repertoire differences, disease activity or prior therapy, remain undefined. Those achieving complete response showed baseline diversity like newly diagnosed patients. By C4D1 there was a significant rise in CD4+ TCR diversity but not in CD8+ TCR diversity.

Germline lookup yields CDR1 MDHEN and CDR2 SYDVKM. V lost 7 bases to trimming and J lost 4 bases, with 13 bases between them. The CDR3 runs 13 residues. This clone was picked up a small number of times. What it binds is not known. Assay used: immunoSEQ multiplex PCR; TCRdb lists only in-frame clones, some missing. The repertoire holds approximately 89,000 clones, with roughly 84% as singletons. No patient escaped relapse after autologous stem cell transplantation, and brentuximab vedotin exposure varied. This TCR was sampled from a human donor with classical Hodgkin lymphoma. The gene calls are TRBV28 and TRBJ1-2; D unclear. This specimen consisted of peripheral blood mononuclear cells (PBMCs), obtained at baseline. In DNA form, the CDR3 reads TGTGCCAGCACCAAAGGACTGGGCTATGGCTACACCTTC. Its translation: CASTKGLGYGYTF.